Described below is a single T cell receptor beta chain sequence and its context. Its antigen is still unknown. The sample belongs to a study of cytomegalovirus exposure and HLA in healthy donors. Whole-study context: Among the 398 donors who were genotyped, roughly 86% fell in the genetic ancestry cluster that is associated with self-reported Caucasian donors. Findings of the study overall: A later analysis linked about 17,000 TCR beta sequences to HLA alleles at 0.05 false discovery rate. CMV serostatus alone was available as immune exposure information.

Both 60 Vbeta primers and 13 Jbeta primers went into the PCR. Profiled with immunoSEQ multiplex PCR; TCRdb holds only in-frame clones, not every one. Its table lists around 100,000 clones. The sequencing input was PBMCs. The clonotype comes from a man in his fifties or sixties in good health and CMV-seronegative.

CDR3 DNA: TGCGCCAGCAGCTCCCCGACTAGCGGGAGCCCAGATACGCAGTATTTT. This codes for CASSSPTSGSPDTQYF. The genes are TRBV5-1 and TRBJ2-3; 12 nucleotides line up with TRBD2. CDR1 is SGHRS, CDR2 YFSETQ, per germline. Trimming removed 3 bases from V and 4 bases from J; junction bases left unmatched: 6. This CDR3 is built from 16 residues.